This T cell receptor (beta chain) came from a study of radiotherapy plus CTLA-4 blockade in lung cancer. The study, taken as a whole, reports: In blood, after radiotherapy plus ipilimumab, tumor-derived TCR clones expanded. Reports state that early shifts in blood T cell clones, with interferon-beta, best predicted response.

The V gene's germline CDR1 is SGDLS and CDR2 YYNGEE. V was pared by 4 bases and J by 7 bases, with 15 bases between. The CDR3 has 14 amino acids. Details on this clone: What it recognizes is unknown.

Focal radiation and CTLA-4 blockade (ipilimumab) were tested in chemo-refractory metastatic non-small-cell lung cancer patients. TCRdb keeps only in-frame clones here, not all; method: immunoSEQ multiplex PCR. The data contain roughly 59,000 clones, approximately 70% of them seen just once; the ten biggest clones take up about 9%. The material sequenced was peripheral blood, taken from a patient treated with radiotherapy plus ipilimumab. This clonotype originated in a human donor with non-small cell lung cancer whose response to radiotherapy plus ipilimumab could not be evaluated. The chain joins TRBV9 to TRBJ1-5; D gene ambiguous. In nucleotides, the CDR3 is TGTGCCAGCAGCCCGCGGGGTCTGGGACAGCCCCAGCATTTT. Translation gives CASSPRGLGQPQHF.